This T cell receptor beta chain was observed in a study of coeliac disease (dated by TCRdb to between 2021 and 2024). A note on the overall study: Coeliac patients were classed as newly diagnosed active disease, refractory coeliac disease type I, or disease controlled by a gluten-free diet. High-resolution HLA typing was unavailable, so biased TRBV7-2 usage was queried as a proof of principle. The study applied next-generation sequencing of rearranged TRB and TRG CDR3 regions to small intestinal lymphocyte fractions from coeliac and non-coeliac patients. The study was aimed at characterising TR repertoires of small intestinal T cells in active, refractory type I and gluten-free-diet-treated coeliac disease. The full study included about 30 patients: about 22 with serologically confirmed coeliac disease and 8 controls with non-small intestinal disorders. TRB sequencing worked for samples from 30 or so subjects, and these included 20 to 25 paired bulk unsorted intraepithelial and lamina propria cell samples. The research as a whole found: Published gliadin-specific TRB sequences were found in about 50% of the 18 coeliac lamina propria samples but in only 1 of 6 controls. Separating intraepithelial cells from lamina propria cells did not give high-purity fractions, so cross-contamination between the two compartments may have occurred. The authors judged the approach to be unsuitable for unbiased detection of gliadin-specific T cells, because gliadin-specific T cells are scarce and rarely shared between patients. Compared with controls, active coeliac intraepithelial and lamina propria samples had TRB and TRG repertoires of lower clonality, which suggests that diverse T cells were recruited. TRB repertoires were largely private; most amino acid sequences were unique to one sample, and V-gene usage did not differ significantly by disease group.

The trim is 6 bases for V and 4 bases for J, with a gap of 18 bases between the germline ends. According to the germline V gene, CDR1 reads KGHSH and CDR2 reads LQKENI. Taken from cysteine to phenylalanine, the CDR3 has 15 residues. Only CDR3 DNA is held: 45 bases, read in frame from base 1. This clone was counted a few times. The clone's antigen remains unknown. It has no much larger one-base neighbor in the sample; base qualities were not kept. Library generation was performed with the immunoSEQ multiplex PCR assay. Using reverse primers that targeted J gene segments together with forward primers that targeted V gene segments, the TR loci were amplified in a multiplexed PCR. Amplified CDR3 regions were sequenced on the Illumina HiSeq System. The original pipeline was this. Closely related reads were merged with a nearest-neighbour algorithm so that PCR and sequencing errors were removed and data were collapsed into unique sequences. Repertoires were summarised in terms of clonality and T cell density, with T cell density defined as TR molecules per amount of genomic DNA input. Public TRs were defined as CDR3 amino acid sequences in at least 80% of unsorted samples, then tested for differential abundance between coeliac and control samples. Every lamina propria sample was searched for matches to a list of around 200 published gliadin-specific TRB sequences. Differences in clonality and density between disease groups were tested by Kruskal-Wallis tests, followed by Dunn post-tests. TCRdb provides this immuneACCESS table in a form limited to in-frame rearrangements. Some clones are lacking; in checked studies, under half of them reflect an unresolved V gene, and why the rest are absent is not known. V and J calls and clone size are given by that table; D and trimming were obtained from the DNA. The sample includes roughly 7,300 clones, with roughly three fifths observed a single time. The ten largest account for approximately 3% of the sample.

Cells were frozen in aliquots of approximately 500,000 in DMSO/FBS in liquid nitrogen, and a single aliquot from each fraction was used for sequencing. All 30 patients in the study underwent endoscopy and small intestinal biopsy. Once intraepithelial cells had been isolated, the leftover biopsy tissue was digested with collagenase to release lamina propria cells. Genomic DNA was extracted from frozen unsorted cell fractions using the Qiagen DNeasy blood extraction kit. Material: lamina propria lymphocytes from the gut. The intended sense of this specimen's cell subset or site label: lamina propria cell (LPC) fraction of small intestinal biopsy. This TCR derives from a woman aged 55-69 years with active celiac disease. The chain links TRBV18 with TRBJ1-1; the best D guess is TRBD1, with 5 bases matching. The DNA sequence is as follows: TGTGCCAGCTCCCTGTCTCAGGGTAAATCCACTGAAGCTTTCTTT. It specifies CASSLSQGKSTEAFF.